This is a list of T cell receptor beta chains from one sample in a study of T cell repertoires in ileal Crohn's disease. Method: immunoSEQ multiplex PCR; TCRdb's copy keeps in-frame clones and lacks some. There are about 17,000 clones in the sample; about 60% occur only once, and less than 8.5% lies in the top ten. Material: ileal tissue. Receptors were obtained from an adult with Crohn's disease. Each CDR3 is given with its conserved first and last residue. The D gene is left open where the match is weak. Rows give clone size only sometimes, using once, few, many, or a class for an expanded clone.

j_call,clone_size,v_call,cdr3_length,d_call,cdr3_aa,cdr3_nt
TRBJ2-2,.,TRBV5-1,15,TRBD2,CASSALAENTGELFF,TGCGCCAGCAGCGCACTAGCGGAAAACACCGGGGAGCTGTTTTTT
TRBJ1-2,.,TRBV30,13,.,CAWSTTGIYGYTF,TGTGCCTGGAGTACCACAGGGATATATGGCTACACCTTC
TRBJ2-1,.,TRBV15,16,.,CATSRAIAGTWNEQFF,TGTGCCACCAGCAGAGCCATCGCGGGAACTTGGAATGAGCAGTTCTTC
TRBJ2-3,.,TRBV2,17,TRBD2,CASSVGTSGSRTDTQYF,TGTGCCAGCAGCGTGGGGACTAGCGGGAGTAGGACAGATACGCAGTATTTT
TRBJ1-5,.,TRBV18,12,TRBD1,CASRTGDQPQHF,TGTGCCAGCAGGACAGGGGATCAGCCCCAGCATTTT
TRBJ1-2,few,TRBV6-1,14,.,CASSVSGRAGGYTF,TGTGCCAGCAGTGTTTCCGGGCGGGCGGGTGGCTACACCTTC
TRBJ1-2,.,TRBV2,14,.,CASRGAGPNYGYTF,TGTGCCAGCCGTGGTGCAGGGCCGAACTATGGCTACACCTTC
TRBJ2-1,.,TRBV5-4,17,TRBD2,CASSSGLAGGSYNEQFF,TGTGCCAGCAGCTCCGGACTAGCGGGAGGTTCCTACAATGAGCAGTTCTTC
TRBJ2-7,few,TRBV27,15,.,CASSLSEGRTYEQYF,TGTGCCAGCAGTTTATCGGAGGGACGAACTTACGAGCAGTACTTC
TRBJ2-4,.,TRBV10-2,17,.,CASSGLQGPRAKNIQYF,TGCGCCAGCAGTGGCCTCCAGGGCCCCCGGGCCAAAAACATTCAGTACTTC
TRBJ2-2,few,TRBV2,14,.,CASSGVRGAGELFF,TGTGCCAGCAGTGGTGTTCGGGGAGCCGGGGAGCTGTTTTTT
TRBJ1-2,.,TRBV28,12,.,CASSLEGQHSSF,TGTGCCAGCAGTTTGGAAGGACAACACTCCTCCTTC
TRBJ1-1,.,TRBV30,14,.,CAWSPDRLNTEAFF,TGTGCCTGGAGCCCCGACAGGCTGAACACTGAAGCTTTCTTT
TRBJ2-2,.,TRBV7-3,17,.,CASSLIGPGKNTGELFF,TGTGCCAGCAGCTTAATCGGGCCAGGGAAAAACACCGGGGAGCTGTTTTTT
TRBJ2-1,.,TRBV6-4,13,.,CASMAGSYNEQFF,TGTGCCAGCATGGCGGGTTCCTACAATGAGCAGTTCTTC
TRBJ1-1,.,TRBV15,15,.,CATVQGLPSNTEAFF,TGTGCCACCGTACAGGGATTACCTTCGAACACTGAAGCTTTCTTT
TRBJ2-5,.,TRBV5-6,16,TRBD1,CASSDRWDRTQETQYF,TGTGCCAGCAGCGATCGTTGGGACAGGACTCAAGAGACCCAGTACTTC
TRBJ2-7,.,TRBV14,16,TRBD2,CASSQGFVGGFDEQYF,TGTGCCAGCAGCCAAGGTTTCGTCGGGGGGTTCGACGAGCAGTACTTC
TRBJ1-2,.,TRBV4-3,14,.,CASSQAQQDYGYTF,TGCGCCAGCAGCCAAGCCCAGCAGGACTATGGCTACACCTTC
TRBJ2-1,.,TRBV4-1,17,TRBD2,CASSQYKGLAENNEQFF,TGCGCCAGCAGCCAATACAAGGGACTAGCGGAAAACAATGAGCAGTTCTTC
TRBJ1-5,.,TRBV28,18,.,CASSLNGVTLYSNQPQHF,TGTGCCAGCAGTTTGAACGGTGTAACCTTATATAGCAATCAGCCCCAGCATTTT
TRBJ1-5,.,TRBV2,14,TRBD1,CASSEYRGEQPQHF,TGTGCCAGCAGTGAATACAGGGGGGAACAGCCCCAGCATTTT
TRBJ1-2,.,TRBV25-1,12,.,CASSISPGGYTF,TGTGCCAGCAGTATATCTCCGGGAGGCTACACCTTC
TRBJ1-1,.,TRBV6-5,14,TRBD1,CASSRDRLNTEAFF,TGTGCCAGCAGTCGGGACAGGCTGAACACTGAAGCTTTCTTT
TRBJ1-2,.,TRBV29-1,14,.,CSVETSGRPGGYTF,TGCAGCGTTGAAACATCAGGGCGTCCGGGTGGCTACACCTTC
TRBJ2-2,.,TRBV7-9,12,.,CASSQSTGELFF,TGTGCCAGCAGCCAATCCACCGGGGAGCTGTTTTTT
TRBJ1-1,medium-sized,TRBV18,16,.,CASSHKEQGTGTEAFF,TGTGCCAGCTCACATAAAGAACAGGGAACGGGCACTGAAGCTTTCTTT
TRBJ1-4,.,TRBV30,16,TRBD1,CAWSLLGTATNEKLFF,TGTGCCTGGAGCCTCCTCGGGACAGCAACTAATGAAAAACTGTTTTTT
TRBJ2-5,.,TRBV29-1,15,TRBD2,CSVDTSGRARETQYF,TGCAGCGTTGACACTAGCGGGAGGGCCAGGGAGACCCAGTACTTC
TRBJ2-2,.,TRBV29-1,13,TRBD1,CSVQGANTGELFF,TGCAGCGTACAGGGGGCGAACACCGGGGAGCTGTTTTTT
TRBJ1-4,few,TRBV7-9,16,.,CASRSYLGGRFEKLFF,TGTGCCAGCAGAAGCTACTTGGGGGGAAGATTTGAAAAACTGTTTTTT
TRBJ2-2,few,TRBV27,14,.,CASREAPNTGELFF,TGTGCCAGCAGGGAGGCCCCGAACACCGGGGAGCTGTTTTTT
TRBJ2-2,few,TRBV11-3,14,TRBD1,CASSGTGVGGELFF,TGTGCCAGCAGCGGGACAGGGGTCGGCGGGGAGCTGTTTTTT
TRBJ2-1,.,TRBV7-2,16,.,CASSLVGAGSYNEQFF,TGTGCCAGCAGCTTAGTGGGAGCCGGCTCCTACAATGAGCAGTTCTTC
TRBJ2-1,.,TRBV5-5,13,TRBD2,CASTPSREGEQFF,TGTGCCAGCACCCCCTCGCGGGAGGGTGAGCAGTTCTTC
TRBJ1-1,few,TRBV11-3,13,.,CASSLEHNTEAFF,TGTGCCAGCAGCTTAGAACACAACACTGAAGCTTTCTTT